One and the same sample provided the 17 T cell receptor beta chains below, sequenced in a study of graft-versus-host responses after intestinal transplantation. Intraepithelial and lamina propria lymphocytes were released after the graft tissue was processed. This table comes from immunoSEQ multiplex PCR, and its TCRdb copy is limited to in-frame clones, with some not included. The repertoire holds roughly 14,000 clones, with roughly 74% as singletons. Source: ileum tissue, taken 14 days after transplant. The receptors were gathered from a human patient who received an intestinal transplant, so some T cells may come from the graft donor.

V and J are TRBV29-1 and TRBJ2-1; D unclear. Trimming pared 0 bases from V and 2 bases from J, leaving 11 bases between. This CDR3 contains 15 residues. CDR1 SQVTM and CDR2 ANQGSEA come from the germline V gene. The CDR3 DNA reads TGCAGCGTTGAAGATATGGACGGAGCCTACAATGAGCAGTTCTTC. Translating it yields CSVEDMDGAYNEQFF.

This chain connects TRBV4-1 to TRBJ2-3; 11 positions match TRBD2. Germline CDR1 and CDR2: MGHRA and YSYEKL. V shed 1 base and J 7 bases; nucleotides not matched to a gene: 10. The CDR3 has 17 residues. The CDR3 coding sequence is TGCGCCAGCAGCCAAGTGGGGCTAGCGGGGGGCGGTTATACGCAGTATTTT. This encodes CASSQVGLAGGGYTQYF.

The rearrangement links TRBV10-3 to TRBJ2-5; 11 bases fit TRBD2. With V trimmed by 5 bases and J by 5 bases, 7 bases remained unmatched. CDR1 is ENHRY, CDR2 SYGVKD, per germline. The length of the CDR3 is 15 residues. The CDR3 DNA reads TGTGCCATCAGTAGAATAGCGGGGGGGCTGGAGACCCAGTACTTC. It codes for CAISRIAGGLETQYF.

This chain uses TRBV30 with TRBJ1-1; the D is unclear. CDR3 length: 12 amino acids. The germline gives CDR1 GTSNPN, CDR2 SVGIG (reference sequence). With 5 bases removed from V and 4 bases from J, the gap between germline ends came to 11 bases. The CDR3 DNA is TGTGCCTGGTTCCGGGAAGTCACTGAAGCTTTCTTT. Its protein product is CAWFREVTEAFF.

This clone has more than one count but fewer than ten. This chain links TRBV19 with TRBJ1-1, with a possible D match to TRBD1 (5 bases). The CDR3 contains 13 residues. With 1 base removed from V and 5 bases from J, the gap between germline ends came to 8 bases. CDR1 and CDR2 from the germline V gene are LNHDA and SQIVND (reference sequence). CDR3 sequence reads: CASSIVRGTEAFF. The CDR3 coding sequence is TGTGCCAGTAGTATAGTTCGGGGGACTGAAGCTTTCTTT.

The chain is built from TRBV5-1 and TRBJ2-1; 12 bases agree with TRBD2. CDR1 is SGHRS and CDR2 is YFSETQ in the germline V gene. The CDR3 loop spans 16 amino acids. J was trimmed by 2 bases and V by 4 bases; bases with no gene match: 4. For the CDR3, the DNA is TGCGCCAGCAGCCCCCTAGCGGGGGGGCCCTACAATGAGCAGTTCTTC. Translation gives CASSPLAGGPYNEQFF.

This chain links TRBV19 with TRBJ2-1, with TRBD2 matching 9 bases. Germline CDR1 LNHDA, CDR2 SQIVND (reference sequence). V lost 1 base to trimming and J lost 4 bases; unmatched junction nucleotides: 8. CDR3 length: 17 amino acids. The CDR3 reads CASSIVYRLAGYNEQFF. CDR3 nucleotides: TGTGCCAGTAGTATAGTATATCGTCTAGCGGGGTACAATGAGCAGTTCTTC.

The CDR3 DNA is TGCGCCAGCAGCCCCGGCGGGGCAGGGGCGTACCAAGAGACCCAGTACTTC. It is translated as CASSPGGAGAYQETQYF. The chain joins TRBV5-1 to TRBJ2-5; D is perhaps TRBD1 or TRBD2 (6 bases each). Germline loops: CDR1 SGHRS, CDR2 YFSETQ. The CDR3 extends over 17 amino acids. V was trimmed by 4 bases and J by 0 bases, leaving 19 bases between them.

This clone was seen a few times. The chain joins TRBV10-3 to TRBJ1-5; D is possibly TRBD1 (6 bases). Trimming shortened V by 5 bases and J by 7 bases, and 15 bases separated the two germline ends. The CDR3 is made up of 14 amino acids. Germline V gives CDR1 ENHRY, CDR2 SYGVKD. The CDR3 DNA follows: TGTGCCATCAGTCCCACAGGGCTTGACCAGCCCCAGCATTTT. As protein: CAISPTGLDQPQHF.

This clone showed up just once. For the CDR3, the DNA is TGTGCCAGCAGAGGCATGATTAGTTACACAGATACGCAGTATTTT. Encoded protein: CASRGMISYTDTQYF. J is TRBJ2-3 and V is TRBV6-5; D ambiguous. The CDR3 loop spans 15 amino acids. Germline V lookup: CDR1 MNHEY, CDR2 SVGAGI. V was clipped by 6 bases and J by 2 bases, with 15 bases between them.

This CDR3 is CSVEETGGTYNEQFF. In DNA, the CDR3 is TGCAGCGTTGAAGAGACGGGAGGGACCTACAATGAGCAGTTCTTC. The V call is TRBV29-1, the J call TRBJ2-1; 8 nucleotides match TRBD2. The CDR3 extends over 15 amino acids. Germline V gene sequence: CDR1 SQVTM, CDR2 ANQGSEA. V shed 0 bases and J 2 bases; nucleotides not matched to a gene: 3.

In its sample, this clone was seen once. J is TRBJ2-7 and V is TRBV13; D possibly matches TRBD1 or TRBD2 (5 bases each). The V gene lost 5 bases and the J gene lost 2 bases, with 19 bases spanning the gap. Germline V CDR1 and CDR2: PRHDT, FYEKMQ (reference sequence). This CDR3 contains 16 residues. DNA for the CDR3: TGTGCCAGCAGCCTCAATGAGGGGCCACATCCCTACGAGCAGTACTTC. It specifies CASSLNEGPHPYEQYF.

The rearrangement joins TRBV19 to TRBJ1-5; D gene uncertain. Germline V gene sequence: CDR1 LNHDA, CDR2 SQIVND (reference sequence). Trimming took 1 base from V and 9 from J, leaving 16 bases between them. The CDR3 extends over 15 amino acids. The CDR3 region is CASSIVGSRGVPQHF. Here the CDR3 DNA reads TGTGCCAGTAGTATAGTTGGATCGCGTGGGGTGCCCCAGCATTTT.

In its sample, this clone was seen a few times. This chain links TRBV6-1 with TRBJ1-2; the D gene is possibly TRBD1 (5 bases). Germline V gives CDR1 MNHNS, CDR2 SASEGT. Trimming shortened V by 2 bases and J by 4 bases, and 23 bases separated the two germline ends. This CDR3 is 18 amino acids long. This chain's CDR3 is CASSELIDGGSFPYGYTF. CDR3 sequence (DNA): TGTGCCAGCAGTGAACTAATAGACGGGGGTTCATTCCCCTATGGCTACACCTTC.

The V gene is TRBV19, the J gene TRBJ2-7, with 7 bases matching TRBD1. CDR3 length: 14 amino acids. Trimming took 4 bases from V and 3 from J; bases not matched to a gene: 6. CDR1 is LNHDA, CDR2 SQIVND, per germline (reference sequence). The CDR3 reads CASSTQTGFYEQYF. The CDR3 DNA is TGTGCCAGTAGTACCCAGACAGGGTTCTACGAGCAGTACTTC.

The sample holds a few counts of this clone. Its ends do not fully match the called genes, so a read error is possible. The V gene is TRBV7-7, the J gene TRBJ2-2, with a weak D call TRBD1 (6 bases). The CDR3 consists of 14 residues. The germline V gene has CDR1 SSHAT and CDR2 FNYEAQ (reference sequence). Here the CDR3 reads CASNRTADTGELFF. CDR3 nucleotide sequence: TGTGCTAGCAACAGGACAGCGGACACCGGGGAGCTGTTTTTT.

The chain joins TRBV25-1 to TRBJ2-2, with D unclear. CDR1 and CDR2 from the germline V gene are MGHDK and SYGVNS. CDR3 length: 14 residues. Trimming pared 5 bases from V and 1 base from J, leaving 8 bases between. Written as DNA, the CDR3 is TGTGCCAGCAGTACGGGTCTGAACACCGGGGAGCTGTTTTTT. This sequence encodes CASSTGLNTGELFF.